The 24 T cell receptor beta chains presented below share a single source sample, sequenced in a study of beta chain features in type 1 diabetes. Investigators reverse transcribed all isolated RNA, so they sequenced expressed TCRB transcripts. The repertoire was sequenced with immunoSEQ multiplex PCR; TCRdb's copy has only in-frame clones and lacks some. The table has under 950,000 clones, roughly 16% seen once. Sequenced material: naive CD4+ T cells from blood. These receptors came from a woman between 18 and 29 years old in good health.

The sample holds a few counts of this clone. The chain uses TRBV5-6 and TRBJ2-6; a weak D match, TRBD2 (5 bases). Germline lookup yields CDR1 SGHDT and CDR2 YYEEEE. Trimming stripped 1 base from V and 0 bases from J, with 8 bases between. The length of the CDR3 is 16 residues. CDR3 nucleotides: TGTGCCAGCAGCTTGTCGGGGTACTCTGGGGCCAACGTCCTGACTTTC. Amino acids: CASSLSGYSGANVLTF.

The rearrangement uses TRBV28 and TRBJ2-7; tentative D call: TRBD2 (7 bases). The length of the CDR3 is 14 residues. Between the trimmed V and J ends, which lost 7 bases and 4 bases, there was a span of 17 bases. CDR1 and CDR2 from the germline V gene are MDHEN and SYDVKM. The CDR3 loop reads CASMGRERGYEQYF. CDR3 nucleotide sequence: TGTGCCAGCATGGGGCGGGAGAGGGGGTACGAGCAGTACTTC.

The sample holds a few counts of this clone. This chain connects TRBV19 to TRBJ2-2; maybe TRBD2 (7 bases). The V gene's germline CDR1 is LNHDA and CDR2 SQIVND (reference sequence). The germline V and J ends were trimmed by 5 bases and 5 bases, with 15 bases remaining between them. The CDR3 contains 15 residues. The CDR3 DNA is TGTGCCAGTAGTCCTCAGGGGCGGGAGACCGGGGAGCTGTTTTTT. Its protein is CASSPQGRETGELFF.

V and J are TRBV2 and TRBJ1-1; D is unresolved. Per germline, CDR1 SNHLY and CDR2 FYNNEI. This CDR3 is 14 amino acids long. V was shortened by 6 bases and J by 7 bases, with 18 bases between the two germline ends. CDR3: CASSAQTALGEAFF. In DNA, the CDR3 is TGTGCCAGCAGCGCCCAAACAGCTCTTGGTGAAGCTTTCTTT.

The chain uses TRBV18 and TRBJ1-1; D is possibly TRBD1 (5 bases). Germline CDR1 is KGHSH and CDR2 is LQKENI. V shed 0 bases and J shed 5 bases, with 13 bases lying between them. The CDR3 sequence is 15 residues long. CDR3 region: CASSPPFGAGTEAFF. The CDR3 nucleotides are TGTGCCAGCTCACCACCGTTCGGGGCTGGGACTGAAGCTTTCTTT.

This clone was seen a few times. J is TRBJ2-2 and V is TRBV10-3, with no clear D. Looked up from germline, CDR1 is ENHRY and CDR2 is SYGVKD. CDR3 length: 14 residues. Trimming took 1 base from V and 6 from J, leaving 9 bases between them. CDR3 loop: CAISELRTSGELFF. In nucleotides, the CDR3 is TGTGCCATCAGTGAGTTGAGGACCTCCGGGGAGCTGTTTTTT.

The chain employs TRBV7-2 and TRBJ1-5, with no clear D. Germline-derived CDR1 and CDR2 are SGHTA and FQGNSA. The CDR3 consists of 13 residues. Deletions cut 5 bases from V and 7 bases from J, with 12 bases between. The CDR3 sequence: CASSHRGGQPQHF. CDR3 DNA: TGTGCCAGCAGCCATAGAGGAGGACAGCCCCAGCATTTT.

V usage is TRBV18 and J usage is TRBJ2-7; 10 bases agree with TRBD1. Losses at the gene ends were 3 bases for V and 6 bases for J; bases not matched to a gene: 11. The CDR3 has 16 residues. Germline CDR1 reads KGHSH; CDR2 reads LQKENI. DNA for the CDR3: TGTGCCAGCTCACCTATTGTTCCCGGGACAGGGGTCGAGCAGTACTTC. This codes for CASSPIVPGTGVEQYF. Drawing the rest from reference TRBV18 and TRBJ2-7, the complete variable domain is NAGVMQNPRHLVRRRGQEARLRCSPMKGHSHVYWYRQLPEEGLKFMVYLQKENIIDESGMPKERFSAEFPKEGPSILRIQQVVRGDSAAYFCASSPIVPGTGVEQYFGPGTRLTVT.

The chain uses TRBV6-5 and TRBJ2-2; 7 bases line up with TRBD1. V lost 6 bases, J lost 1 base, and 2 bases stayed unmatched. Germline-derived CDR1 and CDR2 are MNHEY and SVGAGI. The CDR3 sequence is 14 residues long. CDR3 DNA: TGTGCCAGCAGGACAGGGTGGAACACCGGGGAGCTGTTTTTT. Its protein product is CASRTGWNTGELFF.

Written as DNA, the CDR3 is TGTGCCAGCAGCTTCGGACAGTCCCAGAACACTGAAGCTTTCTTT. As protein: CASSFGQSQNTEAFF. The genes are TRBV7-9 and TRBJ1-1; weak D call: TRBD1 (6 bases). The CDR3 runs to 15 residues. Germline values: CDR1 SEHNR, CDR2 FQNEAQ (reference sequence). The V and J ends lost 3 bases and 1 base respectively, with 12 bases between them.

The genes are TRBV28 and TRBJ2-1; 10 bases match TRBD2. CDR3 length: 13 residues. V was clipped by 2 bases and J by 15 bases; unmatched bases: 7. The germline V gene has CDR1 MDHEN and CDR2 SYDVKM. The CDR3 is CASSLGAGGFWFF. CDR3 nucleotide sequence: TGTGCCAGCAGTTTAGGAGCGGGAGGGTTCTGGTTCTTC.

A few counts support this clone. The chain combines TRBV7-9 with TRBJ1-2; 7 positions agree with TRBD1. With V trimmed by 6 bases and J by 5 bases, 9 bases remained unmatched. Germline lookup yields CDR1 SEHNR and CDR2 FQNEAQ (reference sequence). The CDR3 sequence is 14 residues long. The CDR3 nucleotides are TGTGCCAGCAGACCAGACAGGGTTGGGTATGGCTACACCTTC. Amino acids: CASRPDRVGYGYTF.

The J gene is TRBJ2-1, the V gene TRBV28; 13 nucleotides line up with TRBD2. V shed 6 bases, J shed 6 bases, and the junction held 5 bases outside the gene matches. The CDR3 extends over 15 amino acids. Germline values: CDR1 MDHEN, CDR2 SYDVKM. The DNA for the CDR3 is TGTGCCAGCAGCTGGACTAGCGGGAGCTTCAATGAGCAGTTCTTC. Its translation: CASSWTSGSFNEQFF.

The chain couples TRBV7-9 to TRBJ2-7; no definite D call. The CDR3 is 13 residues long. V gave up 2 bases and J gave up 1 base, with 6 bases separating them. Looked up from germline, CDR1 is SEHNR and CDR2 is FQNEAQ (reference sequence). The CDR3 protein is CASSLPGSYEQYF. CDR3 bases: TGTGCCAGCAGCTTACCAGGATCCTACGAGCAGTACTTC.

V and J are TRBV18 and TRBJ2-1, with D tentatively TRBD1 or TRBD2 (5 bases each). CDR1 and CDR2 from the germline V gene are KGHSH and LQKENI. The CDR3 runs 12 residues. Trimming pared 3 bases from V and 9 bases from J, leaving 9 bases between. CDR3 residues: CASSPGAAEQFF. The CDR3 coding sequence is TGTGCCAGCTCACCCGGGGCGGCTGAGCAGTTCTTC.

This clone was seen a few times. The rearrangement links TRBV2 to TRBJ2-3; D not certain. Germline values: CDR1 SNHLY, CDR2 FYNNEI. The CDR3 is 13 amino acids. The V and J ends lost 5 bases and 2 bases respectively, with 8 bases between them. CDR3 amino acids: CASSKSPTDTQYF. The CDR3 DNA is TGTGCCAGCAGTAAGTCCCCCACAGATACGCAGTATTTT. The complete variable domain, with remaining parts taken from reference TRBV2 and TRBJ2-3, reads EPEVTQTPSHQVTQMGQEVILRCVPISNHLYFYWYRQILGQKVEFLVSFYNNEISEKSEIFDDQFSVERPDGSNFTLKIRSTKLEDSAMYFCASSKSPTDTQYFGPGTRLTVL.

The chain employs TRBV7-3 and TRBJ2-1; 9 bases map to TRBD2. Unmatched junction bases numbered 5, after V lost 2 bases and J lost 3 bases. The CDR3 covers 16 residues. From germline, CDR1 is SGHTA and CDR2 FQGTGA. The CDR3 DNA reads as TGTGCCAGCAGCTTATCTAGCGGGGCCGGCTACAATGAGCAGTTCTTC. The encoded protein is CASSLSSGAGYNEQFF.

The chain uses TRBV28 and TRBJ2-7, with TRBD2 as a possible D gene (5 bases). The V end lost 3 bases, the J end lost 5 bases, and 14 bases lay between the germline ends. This CDR3 is built from 14 residues. Germline CDR1 and CDR2: MDHEN and SYDVKM. This CDR3 is CASSFTGMTHEQYF. Written as DNA, the CDR3 is TGTGCCAGCAGTTTCACCGGGATGACTCACGAGCAGTACTTC. Complete variable domain (other parts from reference TRBV28 and TRBJ2-7): DVKVTQSSRYLVKRTGEKVFLECVQDMDHENMFWYRQDPGLGLRLIYFSYDVKMKEKGDIPEGYSVSREKKERFSLILESASTNQTSMYLCASSFTGMTHEQYFGPGTRLTVT.

A few counts support this clone. The V call is TRBV19, the J call TRBJ2-7; 9 bases fit TRBD1. The CDR3 is made up of 15 amino acids. In germline, CDR1 is LNHDA, CDR2 SQIVND (reference sequence). V shed 7 bases and J 6 bases; nucleotides not matched to a gene: 13. In nucleotides, the CDR3 is TGTGCCAGTACCTCCACAGGGGGCGCTTCCGTCGAGCAGTACTTC. Residues: CASTSTGGASVEQYF.

The gene calls are TRBV5-1 and TRBJ2-5, with TRBD1 matching over 8 bases. The CDR3 covers 16 residues. The germline V gene has CDR1 SGHRS and CDR2 YFSETQ. Unmatched junction bases numbered 8, after V lost 0 bases and J lost 4 bases. The CDR3 nucleotides are TGCGCCAGCAGCTTGGATAAGGCAGGGGGCAGAGAGACCCAGTACTTC. It encodes CASSLDKAGGRETQYF.

As regards this clone: Other nucleotide sequences from this sample produce the same CDR3. The genes are TRBV5-1 and TRBJ2-3, with a weak D call TRBD2 (6 bases). CDR1 and CDR2 (germline): SGHRS, YFSETQ. V lost 0 bases and J 0 bases, leaving 8 bases between the germline ends. The CDR3 sequence is 15 residues long. This CDR3 is CASSLGGTSTDTQYF. CDR3 sequence (DNA): TGCGCCAGCAGCTTGGGCGGGACTAGCACAGATACGCAGTATTTT.

In its sample, this clone was seen a few times. The chain joins TRBV4-3 to TRBJ2-3, with TRBD2 matching 8 bases. CDR3 length equals 19 residues. Germline assignment: CDR1 LGHNA and CDR2 YSLEER. Trimming took 0 bases from V and 0 from J; bases not matched to a gene: 11. In DNA, the CDR3 is TGCGCCAGCAGCCAAGATTTGTTGGCTAGCGGGTTTAGCACAGATACGCAGTATTTT. Protein: CASSQDLLASGFSTDTQYF.

The V and J genes are TRBV6-6 and TRBJ1-5; the D gene is possibly TRBD1 (5 bases). There are 15 residues in the CDR3. V was shortened by 2 bases and J by 3 bases, with 11 bases between the two germline ends. Looked up from germline, CDR1 is MNHNY and CDR2 is SVGAGI (reference sequence). The CDR3 coding sequence is TGTGCCAGCAGTTACGGGGGTGCCCACAATCAGCCCCAGCATTTT. Translating it yields CASSYGGAHNQPQHF.

The chain employs TRBV7-9 and TRBJ2-3; D not certain. The CDR3 loop spans 15 amino acids. Germline V lookup: CDR1 SEHNR, CDR2 FQNEAQ (reference sequence). The V end was cut by 2 bases, the J end by 2 bases, with 11 bases between. The CDR3 spells CASSLMGISTDTQYF. The DNA for the CDR3 is TGTGCCAGCAGCTTAATGGGGATTTCCACAGATACGCAGTATTTT.